This is a list of T cell receptor beta chains from one sample in a study of identical twins. MiXCR, run by TCRdb on the 5' RACE reads, gives a single entry per CDR3 protein. Here the sample spans about 730,000 distinct CDR3 sequences, about 20% being singletons. Another study also made use of these data, one on T cells expressing NK-cell markers.

The sample taken for sequencing was PBMCs. The receptors were sampled from a woman aged 18-29 years in good health. The CDR3 runs from the conserved cysteine through the conserved F or W. The D gene is left open where the match is weak. Some rows have no size entry. The others give once, few or many, or a class for an expanded clone.

NA	TRBV27	few	TRBJ1-2	CASSMTLNYGYTF	TGTGCCAGCAGTATGACACTGAACTATGGCTACACCTTC
TRBD1	TRBV20-1	many	TRBJ1-2	CSAPFDRVNGGYTF	TGCAGTGCCCCTTTTGACAGGGTGAACGGCGGCTACACCTTC
NA	TRBV5-1	NA	TRBJ1-1	CASNPKTRGLNTEAFF	TGCGCCAGCAACCCTAAGACGCGAGGGCTGAACACTGAAGCTTTCTTT
NA	TRBV4-1	few	TRBJ2-7	CASSQDDRNPYEQYF	TGCGCCAGCAGCCAAGATGACAGAAACCCCTACGAGCAGTACTTC
TRBD1	TRBV20-1	few	TRBJ1-2	CSAYDRGGYTF	TGCAGTGCTTACGACAGGGGTGGCTACACCTTC
TRBD2	TRBV9	NA	TRBJ2-5	CASSVGGGGGETQYF	TGTGCCAGCAGCGTAGGCGGCGGGGGGGGAGAGACCCAGTACTTC
TRBD2	TRBV20-1	NA	TRBJ2-1	CSARTGGPINDEQFF	TGCAGTGCCCGCACGGGAGGGCCTATAAACGATGAGCAGTTCTTC
NA	TRBV10-3	NA	TRBJ2-3	CAITRGRGSDTQYF	TGTGCCATCACCCGGGGGAGAGGATCAGATACGCAGTATTTT
NA	TRBV7-2	NA	TRBJ2-5	CASSPLGGVYMETQYF	TGTGCCAGCAGCCCTTTAGGAGGGGTTTATATGGAGACCCAGTACTTC
NA	TRBV25-1	few	TRBJ1-2	CASREGLGGYTF	TGTGCCAGCAGAGAGGGCCTGGGTGGCTACACCTTC
NA	TRBV10-2	few	TRBJ1-1	CASSQDTRLEAFF	TGCGCCAGCAGCCAGGACACTCGACTTGAGGCTTTCTTT
NA	TRBV6-1	NA	TRBJ1-4	CASGRPGAQATNEKLFF	TGTGCCAGCGGACGGCCGGGAGCCCAAGCAACTAATGAAAAACTGTTTTTT
TRBD1	TRBV18	NA	TRBJ2-3	CASSPPTGIDTQYF	TGTGCCAGCTCACCCCCGACAGGGATAGATACGCAGTATTTT
NA	TRBV7-2	few	TRBJ1-5	CASSSFTAGGHQPQHF	TGTGCCAGCAGCTCATTTACGGCGGGGGGGCATCAGCCCCAGCATTTT
TRBD2	TRBV6-5	few	TRBJ2-7	CASSSAGTSGSYEQYF	TGTGCCAGCAGTTCCGCGGGGACTAGCGGTTCCTACGAGCAGTACTTC
NA	TRBV2	few	TRBJ2-2	CASSITVTGELFF	TGTGCCAGCAGTATTACAGTGACCGGGGAGCTGTTTTTT
NA	TRBV11-2	few	TRBJ2-5	CASSSSAVIQETQYF	TGTGCCAGCAGCTCCTCCGCAGTAATCCAAGAGACCCAGTACTTC
NA	TRBV14	medium-sized	TRBJ2-7	CASSRRAKQYF	TGTGCCAGCAGCCGCAGGGCTAAGCAGTACTTC
TRBD2	TRBV20-1	NA	TRBJ2-1	CSALPVTSGRIDEQFF	TGCAGTGCTTTACCCGTGACTAGCGGGAGAATAGATGAGCAGTTCTTC
TRBD1	TRBV15	NA	TRBJ2-7	CATSRGTGASYEQYF	TGTGCCACCAGCAGAGGGACAGGAGCCTCCTACGAGCAGTACTTC
TRBD1	TRBV15	few	TRBJ2-3	CATSRGQGVDTQYF	TGTGCCACCAGCAGAGGTCAGGGGGTAGATACGCAGTATTTT
NA	TRBV12-3/TRBV12-4	many	TRBJ2-1	CASSLRLPARNEQFF	TGTGCCAGCAGTTTAAGGCTGCCGGCGCGGAATGAGCAGTTCTTC
NA	TRBV21-1	few	TRBJ2-7	CASSDQRVRWAYEQYF	TGTGCCAGCAGCGATCAGCGGGTTCGGTGGGCCTACGAGCAGTACTTC
NA	TRBV5-1	NA	TRBJ2-6	CASSPYIGGPPTGANVLTF	TGCGCCAGCAGCCCGTACATAGGGGGTCCCCCCACTGGGGCCAACGTCCTGACTTTC
TRBD2	TRBV24-1	few	TRBJ2-2	CATSDTSGGPFANTGELFF	TGTGCCACCAGTGACACTAGCGGGGGTCCGTTCGCGAACACCGGGGAGCTGTTTTTT
TRBD1	TRBV3-1	few	TRBJ1-5	CASSKTGVGNQPQHF	TGTGCCAGCAGTAAGACAGGGGTTGGAAATCAGCCCCAGCATTTT
TRBD1	TRBV6-1	many	TRBJ2-1	CASSTGQGKGEQFF	TGTGCCAGCAGTACGGGACAGGGCAAGGGTGAGCAGTTCTTC
NA	TRBV21-1	few	TRBJ1-3	CASSPSADRTIGNTIYF	TGTGCCAGCAGCCCCTCTGCAGACAGGACGATTGGAAACACCATATATTTT
NA	TRBV27	NA	TRBJ1-6	CASREGQSASPLHF	TGTGCCAGCAGAGAGGGACAATCCGCCTCACCCCTCCACTTT
TRBD2	TRBV7-2	NA	TRBJ2-1	CASSLMGAGGGDEQFF	TGTGCCAGCAGCTTAATGGGAGCGGGAGGGGGAGATGAGCAGTTCTTC
NA	TRBV12-3/TRBV12-4	NA	TRBJ2-1	CASGRGLANEQFF	TGTGCCAGCGGCCGAGGGCTAGCGAATGAGCAGTTCTTC
TRBD2	TRBV20-1	few	TRBJ2-3	CSAPVSGGTDTQYF	TGCAGTGCTCCCGTTAGCGGGGGGACAGATACGCAGTATTTT
NA	TRBV5-4	few	TRBJ1-4	CASSPRGDPLQLFF	TGTGCCAGCAGCCCACGGGGGGACCCCCTTCAACTGTTTTTT
NA	TRBV12-3/TRBV12-4	few	TRBJ2-3	CASSPAGSTQYF	TGTGCCAGCAGTCCTGCCGGAAGTACGCAGTATTTT
TRBD2	TRBV4-2	NA	TRBJ2-3	CASSPLPSGGTGTDTQYF	TGTGCCAGCAGCCCCCTGCCTAGCGGGGGCACGGGCACAGATACGCAGTATTTT
NA	TRBV6-1	many	TRBJ1-3	CASSGEVGNTIYF	TGTGCCAGCAGTGGAGAGGTGGGAAACACCATATATTTT
NA	TRBV7-2	many	TRBJ1-5	CASSPSQGWRQPQHF	TGTGCCAGCAGCCCTTCCCAGGGGTGGCGACAGCCCCAGCATTTT
TRBD1	TRBV20-1	NA	TRBJ2-5	CSAAGQGAQYF	TGCAGTGCCGCTGGACAGGGGGCCCAGTACTTC
NA	TRBV18	few	TRBJ1-2	CASSPETAASNYGYTF	TGTGCCAGCTCACCAGAGACAGCAGCCTCTAACTATGGCTACACCTTC
NA	TRBV7-2	few	TRBJ1-2	CASSRGGGYNYGYTF	TGTGCCAGCAGCCGAGGAGGTGGTTATAACTATGGCTACACCTTC
NA	TRBV12-3/TRBV12-4	few	TRBJ2-3	CASSWGGLFGSPPDTQYF	TGTGCCAGCAGTTGGGGGGGCCTTTTCGGGAGCCCGCCAGATACGCAGTATTTT
TRBD1	TRBV18	many	TRBJ2-7	CASSPYARDRVGEQYF	TGTGCCAGCTCACCATACGCCCGGGACAGGGTTGGCGAGCAGTACTTC
TRBD1	TRBV6-2/TRBV6-3	few	TRBJ1-4	CASSQRTGANEKLFF	TGTGCCAGCAGTCAACGGACAGGGGCTAATGAAAAACTGTTTTTT
NA	TRBV27	NA	TRBJ1-1	CASSFFSRGYTEAFF	TGTGCCAGCAGTTTCTTCTCTCGGGGTTATACTGAAGCTTTCTTT
NA	TRBV2	many	TRBJ2-1	CAGAEDWAYNEQFF	TGTGCCGGGGCAGAAGACTGGGCCTACAATGAGCAGTTCTTC
NA	TRBV10-3	NA	TRBJ2-1	CAISEVGSEQFF	TGTGCCATCAGTGAAGTTGGATCTGAGCAGTTCTTC
NA	TRBV20-1	NA	TRBJ1-1	CSAREPWAPGIAEAFF	TGCAGTGCTAGAGAACCTTGGGCCCCGGGGATCGCTGAAGCTTTCTTT
NA	TRBV6-1	NA	TRBJ2-6	CAIGGVALSGANVLTF	TGTGCCATTGGGGGAGTGGCTCTCTCTGGGGCCAACGTCCTGACTTTC
NA	TRBV4-2	few	TRBJ1-2	CASSQVFRDHYGYTF	TGTGCCAGCAGCCAAGTCTTTCGCGACCACTATGGCTACACCTTC
TRBD1	TRBV7-2	NA	TRBJ2-7	CASSLGGTVLF	TGTGCCAGCAGCTTAGGTGGGACAGTACTCTTC
NA	TRBV12-3/TRBV12-4	few	TRBJ1-1	CASILGGLNTEAFF	TGTGCCAGCATTTTAGGGGGGCTAAACACTGAAGCTTTCTTT
NA	TRBV7-3	NA	TRBJ1-1	CASKAQGHSEAFF	TGTGCCAGCAAAGCTCAAGGGCATTCTGAAGCTTTCTTT
NA	TRBV7-7	few	TRBJ2-1	CASSLSGRYNEQFF	TGTGCTAGCAGCTTGAGCGGGCGATACAATGAGCAGTTCTTC
TRBD1	TRBV7-7	NA	TRBJ2-2	CASSLGTGGGTGELFF	TGTGCCAGCAGCTTAGGGACAGGGGGCGGCACCGGGGAGCTGTTTTTT
TRBD2	TRBV29-1	NA	TRBJ2-2	CSGIRGAGELFF	TGCAGCGGGATCCGGGGGGCCGGGGAGCTGTTTTTT